This TCR beta chain was profiled in a study of blood T cell repertoires in COVID-19. Study background: Sample material is recorded as cDNA or gDNA derived from T cells, B-cell-depleted T cells, or PBMCs.

Sequencing used immunoSEQ multiplex PCR; TCRdb keeps in-frame clones, though not all of them. The data show some 250,000 clones, about 83% seen once. The CDR3 totals 15 residues. Trimming shortened V by 6 bases and J by 1 base, and 14 bases separated the two germline ends. Germline V gene sequence: CDR1 SNHLY, CDR2 FYNNEI. The chain uses TRBV2 and TRBJ2-3, with D tentatively TRBD1 (5 bases). The sequenced material came from peripheral blood. This clonotype was obtained from a man aged 25 to 40 who had recovered from COVID-19. The CDR3 DNA reads TGTGCCAGCAGCGACAGACTTACCCGCACAGATACGCAGTATTTT. Translating gives CASSDRLTRTDTQYF.